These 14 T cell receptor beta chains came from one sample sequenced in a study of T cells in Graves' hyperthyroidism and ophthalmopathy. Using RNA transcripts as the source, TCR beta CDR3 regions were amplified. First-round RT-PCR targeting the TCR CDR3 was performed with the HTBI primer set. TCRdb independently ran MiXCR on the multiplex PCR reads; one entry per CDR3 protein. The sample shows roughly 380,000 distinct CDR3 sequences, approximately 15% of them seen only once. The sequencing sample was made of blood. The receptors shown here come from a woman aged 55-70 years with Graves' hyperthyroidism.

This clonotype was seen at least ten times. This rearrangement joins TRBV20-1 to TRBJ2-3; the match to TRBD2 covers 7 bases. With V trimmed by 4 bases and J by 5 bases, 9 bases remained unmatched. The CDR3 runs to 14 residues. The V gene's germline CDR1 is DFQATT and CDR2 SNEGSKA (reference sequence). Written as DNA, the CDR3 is TGCAGTGCTAAACGGGCGGGAGTGGGAGATACGCAGTATTTT. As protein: CSAKRAGVGDTQYF.

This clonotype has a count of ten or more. The CDR3 reads CASQRAPHAYNEQFF. CDR3 bases: TGTGCCTCCCAACGCGCCCCCCACGCTTATAATGAGCAGTTCTTC. The rearrangement uses TRBV7-8 and TRBJ2-1; D is ambiguous. Trimming removed 11 bases from V and 7 bases from J, with 24 bases in between. This CDR3 is built from 15 residues. Per germline, CDR1 SGHVS and CDR2 FQNEAQ.

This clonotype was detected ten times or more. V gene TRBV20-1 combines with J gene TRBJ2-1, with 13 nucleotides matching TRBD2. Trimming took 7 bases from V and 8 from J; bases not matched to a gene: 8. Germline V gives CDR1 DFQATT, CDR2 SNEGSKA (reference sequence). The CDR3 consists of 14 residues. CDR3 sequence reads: CSGLGTSGNDEQFF. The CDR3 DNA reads TGCAGTGGTCTCGGGACTAGCGGGAACGATGAGCAGTTCTTC.

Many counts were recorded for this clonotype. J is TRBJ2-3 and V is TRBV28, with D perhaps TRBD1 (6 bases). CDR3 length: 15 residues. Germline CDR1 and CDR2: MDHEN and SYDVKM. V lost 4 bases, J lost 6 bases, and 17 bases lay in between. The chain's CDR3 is CASSSLGGERDTQYF. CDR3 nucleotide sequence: TGTGCCAGCAGTTCACTAGGGGGAGAAAGGGATACGCAGTATTTT. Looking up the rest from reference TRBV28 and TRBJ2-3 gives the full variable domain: DVKVTQSSRYLVKRTGEKVFLECVQDMDHENMFWYRQDPGLGLRLIYFSYDVKMKEKGDIPEGYSVSREKKERFSLILESASTNQTSMYLCASSSLGGERDTQYFGPGTRLTVL.

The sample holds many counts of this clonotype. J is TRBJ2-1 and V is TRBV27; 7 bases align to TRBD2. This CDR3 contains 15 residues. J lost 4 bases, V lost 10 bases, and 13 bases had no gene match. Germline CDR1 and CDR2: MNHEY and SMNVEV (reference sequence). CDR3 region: CATSPQWEGYNEQFF. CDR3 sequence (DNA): TGTGCCACCAGCCCTCAGTGGGAGGGTTACAATGAGCAGTTCTTC.

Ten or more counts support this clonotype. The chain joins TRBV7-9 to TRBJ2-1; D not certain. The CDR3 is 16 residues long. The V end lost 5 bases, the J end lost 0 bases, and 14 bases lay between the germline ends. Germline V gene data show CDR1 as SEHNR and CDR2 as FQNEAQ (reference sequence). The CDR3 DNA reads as TGTGCCAGCAGCCCCCGTGGCAGGAGCTCCTACAATGAGCAGTTCTTC. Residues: CASSPRGRSSYNEQFF.

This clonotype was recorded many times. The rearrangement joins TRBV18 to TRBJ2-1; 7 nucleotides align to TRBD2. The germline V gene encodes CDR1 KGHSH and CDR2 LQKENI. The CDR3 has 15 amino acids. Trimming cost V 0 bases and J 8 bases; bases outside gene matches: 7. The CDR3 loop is CASSPPAGVSYEQFF. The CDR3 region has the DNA TGTGCCAGCTCACCACCGGCGGGAGTGTCTTATGAGCAGTTCTTC.

The CDR3 spells CASSQEPRRSISGNTIYF. The CDR3 DNA reads as TGTGCCAGCAGCCAAGAGCCGAGACGGAGCATCTCTGGAAACACCATATATTTT. The chain combines TRBV14 with TRBJ1-3; D gene unclear. Trimming took 0 bases from V and 0 from J, leaving 15 bases between them. Germline V gene lookup returns CDR1 SGHDN and CDR2 FVKESK. This CDR3 region has 18 residues.

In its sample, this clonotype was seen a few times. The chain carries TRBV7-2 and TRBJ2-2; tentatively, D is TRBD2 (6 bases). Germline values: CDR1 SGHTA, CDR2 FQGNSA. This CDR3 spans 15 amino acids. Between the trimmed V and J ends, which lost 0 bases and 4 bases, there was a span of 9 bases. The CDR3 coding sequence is TGTGCCAGCAGCTTAGCCCTAGCGCCCACCGGGGAGCTGTTTTTT. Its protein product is CASSLALAPTGELFF.

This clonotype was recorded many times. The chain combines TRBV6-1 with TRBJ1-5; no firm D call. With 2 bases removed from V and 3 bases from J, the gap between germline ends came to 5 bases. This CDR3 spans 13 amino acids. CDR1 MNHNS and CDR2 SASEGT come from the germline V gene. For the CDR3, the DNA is TGTGCCAGCAGTGAATGGCTCAATCAGCCCCAGCATTTT. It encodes CASSEWLNQPQHF.

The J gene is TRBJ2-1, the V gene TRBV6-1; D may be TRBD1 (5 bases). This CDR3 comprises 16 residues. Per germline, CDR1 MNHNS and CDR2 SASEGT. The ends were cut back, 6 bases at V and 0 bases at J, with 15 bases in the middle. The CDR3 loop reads CASRGPKRSSYNEQFF. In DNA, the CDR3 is TGTGCCAGCAGGGGGCCAAAACGAAGCTCCTACAATGAGCAGTTCTTC.

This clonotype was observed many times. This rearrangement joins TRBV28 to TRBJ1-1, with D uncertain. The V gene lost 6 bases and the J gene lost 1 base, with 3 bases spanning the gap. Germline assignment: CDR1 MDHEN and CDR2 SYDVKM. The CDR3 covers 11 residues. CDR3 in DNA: TGTGCCAGCAGGGAGAACACTGAAGCTTTCTTT. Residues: CASRENTEAFF. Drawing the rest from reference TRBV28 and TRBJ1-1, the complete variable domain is DVKVTQSSRYLVKRTGEKVFLECVQDMDHENMFWYRQDPGLGLRLIYFSYDVKMKEKGDIPEGYSVSREKKERFSLILESASTNQTSMYLCASRENTEAFFGQGTRLTVV.

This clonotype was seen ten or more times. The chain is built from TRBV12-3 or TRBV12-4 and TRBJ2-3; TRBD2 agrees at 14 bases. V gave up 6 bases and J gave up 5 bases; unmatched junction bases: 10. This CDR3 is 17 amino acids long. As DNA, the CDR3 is TGTGCCAGCAGCACCGGGACTAGCGGGAGCGCACGAGATACGCAGTATTTT. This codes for CASSTGTSGSARDTQYF.

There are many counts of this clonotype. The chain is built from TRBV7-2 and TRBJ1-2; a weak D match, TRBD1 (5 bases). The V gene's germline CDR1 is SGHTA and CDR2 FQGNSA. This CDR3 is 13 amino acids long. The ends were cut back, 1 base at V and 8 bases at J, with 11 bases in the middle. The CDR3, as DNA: TGTGCCAGCAGCTTAGTACAGGCGGGCGGCTACACCTTC. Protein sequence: CASSLVQAGGYTF.